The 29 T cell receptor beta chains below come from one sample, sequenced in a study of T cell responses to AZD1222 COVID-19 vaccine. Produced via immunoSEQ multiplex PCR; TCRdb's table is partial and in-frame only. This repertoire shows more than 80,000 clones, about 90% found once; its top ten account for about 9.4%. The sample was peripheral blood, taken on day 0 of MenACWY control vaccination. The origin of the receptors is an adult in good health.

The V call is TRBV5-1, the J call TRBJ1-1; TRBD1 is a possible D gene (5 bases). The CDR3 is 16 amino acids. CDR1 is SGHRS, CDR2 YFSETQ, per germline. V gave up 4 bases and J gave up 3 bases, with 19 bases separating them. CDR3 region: CASSPSEGFRDTEAFF. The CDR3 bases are TGCGCCAGCAGCCCATCCGAGGGGTTTCGGGACACTGAAGCTTTCTTT.

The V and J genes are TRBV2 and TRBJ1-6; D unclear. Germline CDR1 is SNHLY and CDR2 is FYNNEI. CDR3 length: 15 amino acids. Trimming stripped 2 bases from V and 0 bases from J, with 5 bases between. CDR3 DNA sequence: TGTGCCAGCAGTGAACGTAGCTCCTATAATTCACCCCTCCACTTT. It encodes CASSERSSYNSPLHF. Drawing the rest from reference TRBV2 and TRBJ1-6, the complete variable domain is EPEVTQTPSHQVTQMGQEVILRCVPISNHLYFYWYRQILGQKVEFLVSFYNNEISEKSEIFDDQFSVERPDGSNFTLKIRSTKLEDSAMYFCASSERSSYNSPLHFGNGTRLTVT.

The CDR3 sequence is CASGLGTGYYEQYF. The CDR3 DNA sequence: TGTGCTAGTGGTTTAGGGACAGGGTATTACGAGCAGTACTTC. This sequence joins TRBV12-5 and TRBJ2-7; TRBD1 matches 9 bases. In germline, CDR1 is LGHNT, CDR2 FRNRAP. The CDR3 loop spans 14 amino acids. Unmatched junction bases numbered 4, after V lost 3 bases and J lost 4 bases.

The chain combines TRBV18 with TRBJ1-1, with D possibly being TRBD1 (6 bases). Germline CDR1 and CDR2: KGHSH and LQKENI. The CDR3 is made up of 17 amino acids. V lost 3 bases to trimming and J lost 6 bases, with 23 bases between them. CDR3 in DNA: TGTGCCAGCTCACCGACCACTCTACGGACAGCCGGAGCTGAAGCTTTCTTT. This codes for CASSPTTLRTAGAEAFF.

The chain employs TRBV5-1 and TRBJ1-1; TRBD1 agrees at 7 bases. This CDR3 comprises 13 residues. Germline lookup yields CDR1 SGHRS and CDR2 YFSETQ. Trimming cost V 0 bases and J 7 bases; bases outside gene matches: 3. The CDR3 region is CASSLEGQYEAFF. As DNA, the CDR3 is TGCGCCAGCAGCTTGGAGGGACAGTATGAAGCTTTCTTT.

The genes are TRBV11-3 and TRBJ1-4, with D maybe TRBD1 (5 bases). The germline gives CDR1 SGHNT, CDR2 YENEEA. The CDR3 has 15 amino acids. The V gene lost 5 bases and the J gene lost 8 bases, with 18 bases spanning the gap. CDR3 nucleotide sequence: TGTGCCAGCAGCGGATCAGGGTCGGCGGGAGAAAAACTGTTTTTT. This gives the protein CASSGSGSAGEKLFF.

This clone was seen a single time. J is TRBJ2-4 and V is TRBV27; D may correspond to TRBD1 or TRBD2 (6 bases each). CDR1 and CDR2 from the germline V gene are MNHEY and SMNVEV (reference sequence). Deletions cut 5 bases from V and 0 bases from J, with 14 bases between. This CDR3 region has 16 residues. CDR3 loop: CASSPIGGLAKNIQYF. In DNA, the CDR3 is TGTGCCAGCAGTCCAATAGGGGGACTAGCCAAAAACATTCAGTACTTC.

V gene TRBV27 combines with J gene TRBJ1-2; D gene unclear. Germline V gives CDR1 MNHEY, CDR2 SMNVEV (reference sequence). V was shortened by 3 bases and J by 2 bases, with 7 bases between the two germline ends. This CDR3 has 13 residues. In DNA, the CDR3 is TGTGCCAGCAGTTTCTCAGCAAACTATGGCTACACCTTC. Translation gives CASSFSANYGYTF.

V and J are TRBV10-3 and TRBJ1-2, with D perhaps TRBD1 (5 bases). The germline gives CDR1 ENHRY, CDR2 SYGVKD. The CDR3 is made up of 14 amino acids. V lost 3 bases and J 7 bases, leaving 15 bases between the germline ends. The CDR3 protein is CAISDQGSLSGYTF. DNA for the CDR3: TGTGCCATCAGTGATCAGGGTTCGCTTAGTGGCTACACCTTC.

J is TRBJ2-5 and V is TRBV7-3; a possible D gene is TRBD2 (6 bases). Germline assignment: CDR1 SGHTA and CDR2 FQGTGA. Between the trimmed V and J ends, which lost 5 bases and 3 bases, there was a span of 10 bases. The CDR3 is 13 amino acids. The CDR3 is CASSPTGEETQYF. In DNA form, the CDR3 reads TGTGCCAGCAGCCCAACGGGGGAAGAGACCCAGTACTTC.

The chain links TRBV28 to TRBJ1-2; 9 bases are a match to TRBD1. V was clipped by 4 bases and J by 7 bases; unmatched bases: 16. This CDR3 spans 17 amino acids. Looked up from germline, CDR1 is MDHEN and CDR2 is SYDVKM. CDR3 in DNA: TGTGCCAGCAGTTCGGAGATACAGGGGGCGCGCATGGGTGGCTACACCTTC. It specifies CASSSEIQGARMGGYTF.

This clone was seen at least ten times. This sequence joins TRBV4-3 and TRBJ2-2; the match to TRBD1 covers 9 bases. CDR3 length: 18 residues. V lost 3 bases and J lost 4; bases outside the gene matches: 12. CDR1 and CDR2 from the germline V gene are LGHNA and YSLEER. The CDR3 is CASSQILGGQGTTGELFF. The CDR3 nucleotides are TGCGCCAGCAGCCAGATTCTAGGGGGACAGGGTACCACCGGGGAGCTGTTTTTT.

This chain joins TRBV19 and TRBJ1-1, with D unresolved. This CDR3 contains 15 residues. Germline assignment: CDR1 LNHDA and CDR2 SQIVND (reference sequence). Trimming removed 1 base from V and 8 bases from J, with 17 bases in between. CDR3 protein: CASSIGSVYSKEAFF. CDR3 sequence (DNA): TGTGCCAGTAGTATAGGGTCCGTTTACTCTAAGGAAGCTTTCTTT. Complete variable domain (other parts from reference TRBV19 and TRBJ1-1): DGGITQSPKYLFRKEGQNVTLSCEQNLNHDAMYWYRQDPGQGLRLIYYSQIVNDFQKGDIAEGYSVSREKKESFPLTVTSAQKNPTAFYLCASSIGSVYSKEAFFGQGTRLTVV.

CDR3 protein: CASSYGTGSGNSPLHF. The CDR3 DNA follows: TGTGCCAGCAGTTACGGGACAGGGTCGGGTAATTCACCCCTCCACTTT. This sequence joins TRBV6-5 and TRBJ1-6, with TRBD1 matching 9 bases. CDR3 size: 16 residues. The V segment lost 2 bases and the J segment 6 bases; nucleotides outside the gene matches: 5. CDR1 and CDR2 from the germline V gene are MNHEY and SVGAGI.

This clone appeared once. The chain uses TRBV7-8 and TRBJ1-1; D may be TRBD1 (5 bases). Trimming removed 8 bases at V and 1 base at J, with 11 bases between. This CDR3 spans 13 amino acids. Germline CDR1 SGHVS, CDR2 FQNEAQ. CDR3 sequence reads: CASRWGGNTEAFF. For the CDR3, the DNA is TGTGCCAGCCGATGGGGGGGGAACACTGAAGCTTTCTTT.

The CDR3 DNA is TGTGCCAGCAGTCCGATCAATTCACCCCTCCACTTT. Amino acids: CASSPINSPLHF. This chain joins TRBV27 and TRBJ1-6; D not certain. This CDR3 is 12 amino acids long. Germline V CDR1 and CDR2: MNHEY, SMNVEV (reference sequence). Trimming stripped 5 bases from V and 7 bases from J, with 6 bases between.

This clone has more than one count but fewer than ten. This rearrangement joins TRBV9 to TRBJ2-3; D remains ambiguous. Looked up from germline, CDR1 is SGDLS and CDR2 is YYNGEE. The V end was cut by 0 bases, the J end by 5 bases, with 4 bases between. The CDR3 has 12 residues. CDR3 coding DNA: TGTGCCAGCAGCGTAGGGGTAGATACGCAGTATTTT. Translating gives CASSVGVDTQYF.

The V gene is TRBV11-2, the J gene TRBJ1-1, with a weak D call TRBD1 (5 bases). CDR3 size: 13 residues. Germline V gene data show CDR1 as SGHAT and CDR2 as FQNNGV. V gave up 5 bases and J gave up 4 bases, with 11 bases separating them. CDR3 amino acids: CASSPREGTEAFF. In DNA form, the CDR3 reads TGTGCCAGCAGCCCCAGGGAGGGCACTGAAGCTTTCTTT. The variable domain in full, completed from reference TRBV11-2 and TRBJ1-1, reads EAGVAQSPRYKIIEKRQSVAFWCNPISGHATLYWYQQILGQGPKLLIQFQNNGVVDDSQLPKDRFSAERLKGVDSTLKIQPAKLEDSAVYLCASSPREGTEAFFGQGTRLTVV.

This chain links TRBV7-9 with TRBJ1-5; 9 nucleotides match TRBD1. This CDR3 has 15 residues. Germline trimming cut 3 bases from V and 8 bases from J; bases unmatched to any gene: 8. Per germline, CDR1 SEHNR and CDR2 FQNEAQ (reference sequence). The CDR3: CASSLGTGFREPQHF. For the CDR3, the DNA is TGTGCCAGCAGCTTGGGGACAGGGTTTAGGGAGCCCCAGCATTTT.

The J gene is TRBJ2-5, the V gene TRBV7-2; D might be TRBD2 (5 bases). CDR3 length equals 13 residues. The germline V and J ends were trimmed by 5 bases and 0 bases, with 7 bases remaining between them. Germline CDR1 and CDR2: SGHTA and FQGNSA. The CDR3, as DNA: TGTGCCAGCAGCCGGGGTTACCAAGAGACCCAGTACTTC. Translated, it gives CASSRGYQETQYF.

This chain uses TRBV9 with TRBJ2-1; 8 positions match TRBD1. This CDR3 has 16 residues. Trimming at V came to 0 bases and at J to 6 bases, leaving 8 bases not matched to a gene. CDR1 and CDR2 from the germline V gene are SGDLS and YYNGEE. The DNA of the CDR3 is TGTGCCAGCAGCGTAGGAGCAGGACAGGGCTCCAATGAGCAGTTCTTC. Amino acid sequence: CASSVGAGQGSNEQFF.

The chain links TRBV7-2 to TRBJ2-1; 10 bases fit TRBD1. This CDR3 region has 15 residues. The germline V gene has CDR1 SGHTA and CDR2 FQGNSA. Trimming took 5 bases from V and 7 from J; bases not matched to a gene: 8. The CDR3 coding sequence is TGTGCCAGCAGCCCAGGGACAGGGGCAGGGAATGAGCAGTTCTTC. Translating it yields CASSPGTGAGNEQFF.

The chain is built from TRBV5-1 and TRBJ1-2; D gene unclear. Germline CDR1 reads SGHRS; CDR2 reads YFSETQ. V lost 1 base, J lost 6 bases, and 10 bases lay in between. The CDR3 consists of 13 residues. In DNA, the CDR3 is TGCGCCAGCAGCTTGTTGCTGAGTGATGGCTACACCTTC. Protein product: CASSLLLSDGYTF. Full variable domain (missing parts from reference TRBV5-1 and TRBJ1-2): KAGVTQTPRYLIKTRGQQVTLSCSPISGHRSVSWYQQTPGQGLQFLFEYFSETQRNKGNFPGRFSGRQFSNSRSEMNVSTLELGDSALYLCASSLLLSDGYTFGSGTRLTVV.

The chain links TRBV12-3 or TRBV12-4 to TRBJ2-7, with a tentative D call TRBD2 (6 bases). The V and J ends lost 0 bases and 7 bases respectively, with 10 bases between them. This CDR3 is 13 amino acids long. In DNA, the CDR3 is TGTGCCAGCAGTTTAGCGGAGGGGAGGGAGCAGTACTTC. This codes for CASSLAEGREQYF.

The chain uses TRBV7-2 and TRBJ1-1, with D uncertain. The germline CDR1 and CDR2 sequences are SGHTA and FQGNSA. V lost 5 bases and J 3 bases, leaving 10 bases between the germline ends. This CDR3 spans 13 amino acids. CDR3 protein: CASSSSVYTEAFF. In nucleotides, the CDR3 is TGTGCCAGCAGCAGCTCAGTATACACTGAAGCTTTCTTT.

The DNA for the CDR3 is TGTGCCAGTAGACAGAAAAACACTGAAGCTTTCTTT. This sequence encodes CASRQKNTEAFF. The chain joins TRBV19 to TRBJ1-1; D remains unclear. The CDR3 length is 12 residues. Germline CDR1 reads LNHDA; CDR2 reads SQIVND (reference sequence). V was shortened by 6 bases and J by 2 bases, with 7 bases between the two germline ends.

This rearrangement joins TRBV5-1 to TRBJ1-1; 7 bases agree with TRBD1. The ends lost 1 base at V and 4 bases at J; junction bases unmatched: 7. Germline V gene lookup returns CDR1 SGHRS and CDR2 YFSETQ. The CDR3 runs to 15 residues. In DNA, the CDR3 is TGCGCCAGCAGCTTGTCTGGGACAGACCTCACTGAAGCTTTCTTT. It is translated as CASSLSGTDLTEAFF.

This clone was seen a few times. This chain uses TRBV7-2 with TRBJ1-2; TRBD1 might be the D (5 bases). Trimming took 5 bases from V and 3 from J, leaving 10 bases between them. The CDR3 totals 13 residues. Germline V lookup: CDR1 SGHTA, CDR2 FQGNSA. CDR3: CASSTSGHYGYTF. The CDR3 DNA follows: TGTGCCAGCAGCACCTCAGGGCACTATGGCTACACCTTC.

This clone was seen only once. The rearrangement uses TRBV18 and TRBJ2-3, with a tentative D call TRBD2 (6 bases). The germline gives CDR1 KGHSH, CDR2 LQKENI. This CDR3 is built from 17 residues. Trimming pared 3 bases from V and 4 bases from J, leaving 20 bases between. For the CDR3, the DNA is TGTGCCAGCTCACCCGCAAAGAGTACTAGCTCCCCAGATACGCAGTATTTT. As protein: CASSPAKSTSSPDTQYF.